This TCR beta chain was obtained from a study of T cell responses to AZD1222 COVID-19 vaccine. The study, taken as a whole, reports: Just a handful of AZD1222 recipients were seropositive at baseline. Nearly half of spike-specific TCRs reportedly target variant regions that are unmutated in the B.1.351 and B.1.1.7 variants. Repertoires were collected only later (after the peak T cell response had occurred).

Turning to this clone: The antigen is undetermined.

Clones were read by immunoSEQ multiplex PCR, and TCRdb kept only the in-frame ones, dropping some. The sample holds tens of thousands of clones; approximately 90% are singletons and the top ten take roughly 5.6%. V lost 3 bases to trimming and J lost 5 bases, with 16 bases between them. The germline V gene encodes CDR1 LNHNV and CDR2 YYDKDF (reference sequence). The CDR3 has 16 amino acids. This receptor was obtained from an adult in good health. Sample: peripheral blood, taken on day 0 of AZD1222 vaccination. The chain combines TRBV15 with TRBJ1-4; D uncertain. The CDR3 bases are TGTGCCACCAGCAGGGCCTGGGAGCTAAACAATGAAAAACTGTTTTTT. Translating it yields CATSRAWELNNEKLFF.